A single sample gave rise to the 11 T cell receptor beta chains below, sequenced in a study of cytomegalovirus exposure and HLA in healthy donors (dated 2017 in TCRdb). The library was prepared using the immunoSEQ multiplex PCR assay. For the multiplex PCR, a mixture combining 60 forward primers for TCR Vbeta segments and 13 reverse primers for TCR Jbeta segments was used. Held by TCRdb, this immuneACCESS table contains in-frame sequences only and omits some clones. Under half of the omission traces to an unresolved V gene where checked; the cause of the rest is unknown. For this sample there are approximately 100,000 clones; about 81% appear just once. The top ten clones comprise 10% of the sample. The material sequenced was PBMCs. These receptors all come from a man aged 50-59 years in good health and CMV-seronegative.

V and J are TRBV5-4 and TRBJ1-2, with 7 positions matching TRBD1. Unmatched junction bases numbered 7, after V lost 4 bases and J lost 4 bases. This CDR3 contains 14 residues. The germline V gene encodes CDR1 SGHNT and CDR2 YYREEE (reference sequence). This CDR3 is CASSLQGGPYGYTF. The CDR3 coding sequence is TGTGCCAGCAGCCTACAAGGGGGCCCCTATGGCTACACCTTC.

The chain joins TRBV6-5 to TRBJ2-1, with TRBD1 matching 7 bases. V dropped 1 base and J dropped 8; count of bases not matched to a gene: 8. The CDR3 consists of 15 residues. Germline CDR1 reads MNHEY; CDR2 reads SVGAGI. CDR3 DNA: TGTGCCAGCAGTTACTTGGGGAACAGGGGACATGAGCAGTTCTTC. This codes for CASSYLGNRGHEQFF.

The chain's CDR3 is CASSMRLTSYEQYF. CDR3 bases: TGTGCCAGTAGTATGAGGCTGACCTCCTACGAGCAGTACTTC. The chain uses TRBV19 and TRBJ2-7; D unclear. V lost 3 bases to trimming and J lost 0 bases, with 9 bases between them. Germline values: CDR1 LNHDA, CDR2 SQIVND (reference sequence). CDR3 size: 14 residues.

This chain joins TRBV28 and TRBJ1-2; possible D gene TRBD1, 5 bases. Germline loops: CDR1 MDHEN, CDR2 SYDVKM. V was pared by 6 bases and J by 7 bases, with 15 bases between. This CDR3 has 13 amino acids. As DNA, the CDR3 is TGTGCCAGCAGACCCTTAGGGGCAGGTGGCTACACCTTC. Amino acids: CASRPLGAGGYTF.

The chain links TRBV14 to TRBJ1-1; D not resolved. The CDR3 has 14 amino acids. Germline V gene lookup returns CDR1 SGHDN and CDR2 FVKESK. Trimming stripped 6 bases from V and 5 bases from J, with 16 bases between. The CDR3: CASSETRRGTEAFF. CDR3 nucleotides: TGTGCCAGCAGTGAAACTCGGCGGGGAACTGAAGCTTTCTTT.

This clone has a handful of counts. The chain recombines TRBV11-2 with TRBJ2-1; D possibly corresponds to TRBD2 (5 bases). The germline V and J ends were trimmed by 1 base and 6 bases, with 13 bases remaining between them. Germline CDR1 is SGHAT and CDR2 is FQNNGV. The CDR3 consists of 15 residues. The CDR3 is CASSLGGLPSNEQFF. Here the CDR3 DNA reads TGTGCCAGCAGCTTAGGCGGGCTTCCCAGCAATGAGCAGTTCTTC.

This sequence joins TRBV19 and TRBJ1-1, with D unresolved. CDR1 is LNHDA and CDR2 is SQIVND in the germline V gene (reference sequence). Trimming cost V 4 bases and J 4 bases, with 4 bases left between them. The length of the CDR3 is 11 residues. CDR3 loop: CASSRGTEAFF. CDR3 sequence (DNA): TGTGCCAGTAGTAGAGGCACTGAAGCTTTCTTT.

The chain carries TRBV6-1 and TRBJ1-5; TRBD1 aligns across 7 bases. The length of the CDR3 is 19 residues. Trimming at V came to 0 bases and at J to 5 bases, leaving 16 bases not matched to a gene. Germline V lookup: CDR1 MNHNS, CDR2 SASEGT. CDR3 sequence: CASSEALLGVPGGHQPQHF. The CDR3 coding sequence is TGTGCCAGCAGTGAAGCGCTTCTGGGAGTCCCAGGGGGTCATCAGCCCCAGCATTTT.

With respect to this clone: One end of the junction varies from germline; a read error may be responsible. The V call is TRBV9, the J call TRBJ2-2; no reliable D call. Germline V gene lookup returns CDR1 SGDLS and CDR2 YYNGEE. The CDR3 consists of 14 residues. Here the CDR3 reads CASRVARSTGELFF. CDR3 sequence (DNA): TGTGCCAGCAGGGTAGCCCGGAGCACCGGGGAGCTGTTTTTT.

The chain has TRBV7-3 and TRBJ2-3, with 7 bases that match TRBD2. The CDR3 spans 15 residues. Germline assignment: CDR1 SGHTA and CDR2 FQGTGA. Trimming took 6 bases from V and 4 from J; bases not matched to a gene: 10. Here the CDR3 DNA reads TGTGCCAGCAGAGCTACTTCTAGCGGTTCAGATACGCAGTATTTT. It specifies CASRATSSGSDTQYF.

This clone has just a few counts. The V and J genes are TRBV6-5 and TRBJ1-6, with D possibly matching TRBD1 (6 bases). V was cut by 6 bases and J by 7 bases, with 13 bases left in between. Germline V gene sequence: CDR1 MNHEY, CDR2 SVGAGI. The CDR3 covers 14 residues. CDR3 bases: TGTGCCAGCAGCCCGGACAGACTCAATTCACCCCTCCACTTT. Amino acids: CASSPDRLNSPLHF.